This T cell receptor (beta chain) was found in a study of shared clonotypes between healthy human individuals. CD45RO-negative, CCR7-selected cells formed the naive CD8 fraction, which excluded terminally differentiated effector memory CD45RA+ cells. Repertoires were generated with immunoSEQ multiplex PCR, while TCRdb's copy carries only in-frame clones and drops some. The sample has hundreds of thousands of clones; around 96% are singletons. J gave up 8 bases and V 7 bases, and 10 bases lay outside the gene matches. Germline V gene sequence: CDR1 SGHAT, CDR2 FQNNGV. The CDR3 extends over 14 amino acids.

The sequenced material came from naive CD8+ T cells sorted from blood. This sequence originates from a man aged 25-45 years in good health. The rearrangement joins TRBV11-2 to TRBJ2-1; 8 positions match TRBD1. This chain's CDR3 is CASIFQGAIDEQFF. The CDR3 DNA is TGTGCCAGCATTTTCCAGGGGGCAATTGATGAGCAGTTCTTC.